What follows are 7 T cell receptor beta chains derived from one specimen sequenced in a study of T cell responses to AZD1222 COVID-19 vaccine. Produced via immunoSEQ multiplex PCR; TCRdb's table is partial and in-frame only. Found here are about 130,000 clones, around 83% of them singletons; the top ten hold roughly 12%. Source: peripheral blood, taken on day 0 of AZD1222 vaccination. The receptors here all came from an adult in good health.

The chain combines TRBV19 with TRBJ1-6, with D perhaps matching TRBD1 (5 bases). The CDR3 covers 14 residues. The V end lost 7 bases, the J end lost 6 bases, and 13 bases lay between the germline ends. Looked up from germline, CDR1 is LNHDA and CDR2 is SQIVND (reference sequence). The CDR3 protein is CASKGFGGNSPLHF. The DNA for the CDR3 is TGTGCCAGTAAGGGGTTCGGGGGTAATTCACCCCTCCACTTT.

The rearrangement uses TRBV7-9 and TRBJ1-2, with D unclear. CDR3 length: 12 amino acids. Germline V lookup: CDR1 SEHNR, CDR2 FQNEAQ (reference sequence). Trimming stripped 3 bases from V and 8 bases from J, with 10 bases between. CDR3 DNA sequence: TGTGCCAGCAGCTTCCTCCTAAAGGGCTACACCTTC. Translation: CASSFLLKGYTF.

The rearrangement joins TRBV27 to TRBJ2-2; possibly TRBD1 for D (6 bases). V dropped 4 bases and J dropped 7 bases, with 10 bases sitting between them. The CDR3 is 13 amino acids. The V gene's germline CDR1 is MNHEY and CDR2 SMNVEV (reference sequence). CDR3 residues: CASSSGTIGELFF. The CDR3 DNA reads as TGTGCCAGCAGTTCAGGGACAATCGGGGAGCTGTTTTTT.

The chain carries TRBV7-2 and TRBJ2-2; D uncertain. Germline V gene lookup returns CDR1 SGHTA and CDR2 FQGNSA. The CDR3 consists of 17 residues. V gave up 5 bases and J gave up 0 bases, with 16 bases separating them. The CDR3 protein is CASSQPTGVANTGELFF. The CDR3 nucleotides are TGTGCCAGCAGCCAGCCAACCGGAGTCGCGAACACCGGGGAGCTGTTTTTT.

V and J are TRBV9 and TRBJ1-3; D unclear. CDR3 length: 15 residues. V lost 0 bases and J 4 bases, leaving 11 bases between the germline ends. Germline CDR1 SGDLS, CDR2 YYNGEE. CDR3 in amino acids: CASSVESRRGNTIYF. The CDR3 coding sequence is TGTGCCAGCAGCGTAGAGAGTAGGAGGGGAAACACCATATATTTT.

This clone has more than one count but fewer than ten. The J gene is TRBJ2-7, the V gene TRBV19; TRBD1 agrees at 10 bases. Germline CDR1 and CDR2: LNHDA and SQIVND (reference sequence). J gave up 0 bases and V 10 bases, and 6 bases lay outside the gene matches. The CDR3 loop spans 14 amino acids. The CDR3 reads CATSDRGSSYEQYF. The CDR3 DNA is TGTGCCACCTCGGACAGGGGGAGCTCCTACGAGCAGTACTTC.

The V and J genes are TRBV30 and TRBJ1-1; 7 bases fit TRBD1. Germline CDR1 GTSNPN, CDR2 SVGIG (reference sequence). V trimming: 1 base; J trimming: 1 base; junction bases outside the gene matches: 6. This CDR3 comprises 15 residues. CDR3 protein: CAWSAPRGRNTEAFF. DNA for the CDR3: TGTGCCTGGAGTGCCCCCAGGGGGAGGAACACTGAAGCTTTCTTT.